One and the same sample provided the 20 T cell receptor beta chains below, sequenced in a study of blood T cell repertoires in COVID-19 (dated by TCRdb to the early 2020s). The library was prepared using the immunoSEQ multiplex PCR assay. TCRdb's version of the immuneACCESS table is confined to in-frame rearrangements and falls short of the full clone set. An unresolved V gene accounts for under half of the shortfall where checked; the remainder is of unknown origin. A total of about 400,000 clones appear in this sample, approximately 85% of them only once. The ten top clones hold 2% to 2.5% of the sample. Sequencing was performed on PBMCs or T cells enriched from blood (not recorded which). The receptors shown here come from a woman between 40 and 50 years old with acute COVID-19.

This chain uses TRBV11-3 with TRBJ2-1, with D uncertain. V lost 5 bases, J lost 0 bases, and 8 bases lay in between. The CDR3 is 14 amino acids. The germline CDR1 and CDR2 sequences are SGHNT and YENEEA. The DNA for the CDR3 is TGTGCCAGCAGCGCCCGCGCCTCCTACAATGAGCAGTTCTTC. Amino acids: CASSARASYNEQFF.

The gene calls are TRBV6-6 and TRBJ2-7; 8 bases fit TRBD1. The CDR3 sequence is 15 residues long. Germline CDR1 is MNHNY and CDR2 is SVGAGI (reference sequence). After removal of 0 bases from V and 4 bases from J, the junction contained 5 bases not matched to a gene. CDR3: CASSYSPGGRYEQYF. CDR3 nucleotides: TGTGCCAGCAGTTACTCTCCAGGGGGCAGGTACGAGCAGTACTTC.

The chain couples TRBV2 to TRBJ2-1, with TRBD2 identical over 12 bases. The CDR3 has 12 residues. The V gene's germline CDR1 is SNHLY and CDR2 FYNNEI. V trimming: 3 bases; J trimming: 15 bases; junction bases outside the gene matches: 3. The CDR3 reads CASSDTSGGWFF. CDR3 nucleotide sequence: TGTGCCAGCAGTGATACTAGCGGGGGGTGGTTCTTC.

This clone was observed a handful of times. The chain carries TRBV20-1 and TRBJ1-1; TRBD1 aligns across 9 bases. The CDR3 runs to 14 residues. V trimming: 3 bases; J trimming: 6 bases; junction bases outside the gene matches: 8. From germline, CDR1 is DFQATT and CDR2 SNEGSKA (reference sequence). The CDR3: CSASGDREWSEAFF. DNA of the CDR3: TGCAGTGCTAGTGGGGACAGGGAATGGTCTGAAGCTTTCTTT.

The rearrangement uses TRBV24-1 and TRBJ2-1; 8 bases are a match to TRBD1. This CDR3 has 16 amino acids. V shed 0 bases, J shed 7 bases, and the junction held 7 bases outside the gene matches. Looked up from germline, CDR1 is KGHDR and CDR2 is SFDVKD. The CDR3 sequence is CATSDLSSRGQNEQFF. The CDR3 DNA reads as TGTGCCACCAGTGATTTGAGTAGCAGGGGGCAAAATGAGCAGTTCTTC.

The chain employs TRBV19 and TRBJ1-6; D may be TRBD1 (6 bases). The CDR3 loop spans 15 amino acids. Per germline, CDR1 LNHDA and CDR2 SQIVND (reference sequence). V lost 0 bases, J lost 13 bases, and 16 bases lay in between. The CDR3: CASSIDPGALPPLHF. In DNA, the CDR3 is TGTGCCAGTAGTATAGATCCAGGGGCCCTACCGCCCCTCCACTTT.

This clone was detected once. The chain links TRBV6-4 to TRBJ1-5; D remains ambiguous. Trimming removed 4 bases from V and 9 bases from J, with 4 bases in between. Germline V gene lookup returns CDR1 MRHNA and CDR2 SNTAGT. The CDR3 is made up of 10 amino acids. The CDR3 is CASSVRPQHF. The CDR3 DNA sequence: TGTGCCAGCAGTGTGCGGCCCCAGCATTTT.

The chain recombines TRBV7-2 with TRBJ2-5; possible D gene TRBD1, 5 bases. V was cut by 1 base and J by 5 bases, with 11 bases left in between. CDR1 and CDR2 from the germline V gene are SGHTA and FQGNSA. The CDR3 has 14 residues. The CDR3 region has the DNA TGTGCCAGCAGCTTAGTCAGGGAAACGGAGACCCAGTACTTC. Residues: CASSLVRETETQYF.

The chain employs TRBV7-2 and TRBJ1-1; tentatively, D is TRBD1 (5 bases). Trimming pared 1 base from V and 10 bases from J, leaving 7 bases between. This CDR3 contains 11 residues. The germline gives CDR1 SGHTA, CDR2 FQGNSA. The CDR3 DNA sequence: TGTGCCAGCAGCTTAGGCGGGACAGCTTTCTTT. It yields the protein CASSLGGTAFF. The whole variable domain, remainder taken from reference TRBV7-2 and TRBJ1-1, is GAGVSQSPSNKVTEKGKDVELRCDPISGHTALYWYRQSLGQGLEFLIYFQGNSAPDKSGLPSDRFSAERTGGSVSTLTIQRTQQEDSAVYLCASSLGGTAFFGQGTRLTVV.

The genes are TRBV6-5 and TRBJ1-2; 7 bases line up with TRBD1. From germline, CDR1 is MNHEY and CDR2 SVGAGI. Trimming took 9 bases from V and 4 from J; bases not matched to a gene: 11. There are 14 residues in the CDR3. The CDR3 sequence: CASSLDRAVYGYTF. For the CDR3, the DNA is TGTGCCAGTAGCCTTGACAGGGCGGTCTATGGCTACACCTTC.

J is TRBJ2-5 and V is TRBV4-1; tentative D call: TRBD2 (5 bases). Trimming removed 0 bases from V and 9 bases from J, with 11 bases in between. There are 13 residues in the CDR3. CDR1 is MGHRA and CDR2 is YSYEKL in the germline V gene. The CDR3 reads CASSQEVIGAQYF. The CDR3 DNA follows: TGCGCCAGCAGCCAAGAAGTTATCGGGGCCCAGTACTTC.

V is TRBV6-5 and J is TRBJ2-7; 9 nucleotides line up with TRBD1. This CDR3 spans 13 amino acids. In germline, CDR1 is MNHEY, CDR2 SVGAGI. V lost 7 bases and J lost 8; bases outside the gene matches: 9. In DNA form, the CDR3 reads TGTGCCAGCAAAGGGACAGGGTGGGAAAAGCAGTACTTC. It encodes CASKGTGWEKQYF.

This chain links TRBV6-5 with TRBJ1-4; TRBD1 aligns across 9 bases. The V segment lost 2 bases and the J segment 6 bases; nucleotides outside the gene matches: 4. Germline assignment: CDR1 MNHEY and CDR2 SVGAGI. The CDR3 is 15 residues long. As DNA, the CDR3 is TGTGCCAGCAGTTACCACGGGACAGGGTATGAAAAACTGTTTTTT. The encoded protein is CASSYHGTGYEKLFF.

The genes are TRBV5-8 and TRBJ1-3; no reliable D call. This CDR3 has 16 residues. V lost 1 base, J lost 0 bases, and 11 bases lay in between. The V gene's germline CDR1 is SGHTS and CDR2 YDEGEE. For the CDR3, the DNA is TGTGCCAGCAGCTTGTTTTCGGGGAGCTCTGGAAACACCATATATTTT. This sequence encodes CASSLFSGSSGNTIYF.

V gene TRBV7-2 combines with J gene TRBJ2-5; 7 bases are a match to TRBD2. The germline CDR1 and CDR2 sequences are SGHTA and FQGNSA. V gave up 2 bases and J gave up 5 bases; unmatched junction bases: 14. The CDR3 loop spans 17 amino acids. The CDR3 DNA is TGTGCCAGCAGCTTAACCAAACCCCGACTAGCACAGGAGACCCAGTACTTC. Its protein is CASSLTKPRLAQETQYF.

The V and J genes are TRBV14 and TRBJ2-1; weak D call: TRBD2 (5 bases). The length of the CDR3 is 14 residues. Looked up from germline, CDR1 is SGHDN and CDR2 is FVKESK. V was shortened by 0 bases and J by 5 bases, with 8 bases between the two germline ends. CDR3 region: CASSQDWTHNEQFF. The CDR3 DNA sequence: TGTGCCAGCAGCCAAGATTGGACTCACAATGAGCAGTTCTTC.

The J gene is TRBJ1-5, the V gene TRBV14; D perhaps matches TRBD1 (6 bases). This CDR3 contains 16 residues. CDR1 is SGHDN, CDR2 FVKESK, per germline. Trimming pared 0 bases from V and 1 base from J, leaving 10 bases between. CDR3 amino acids: CASSQEQGRSNQPQHF. In nucleotides, the CDR3 is TGTGCCAGCAGCCAAGAACAGGGTAGGAGCAATCAGCCCCAGCATTTT. The full variable domain, in which reference TRBV14 and TRBJ1-5 provide the parts outside the CDR3, is EAGVTQFPSHSVIEKGQTVTLRCDPISGHDNLYWYRRVMGKEIKFLLHFVKESKQDESGMPNNRFLAERTGGTYSTLKVQPAELEDSGVYFCASSQEQGRSNQPQHFGDGTRLSIL.

This chain connects TRBV12-3 or TRBV12-4 to TRBJ1-5; D not resolved. The V end lost 3 bases, the J end lost 7 bases, and 10 bases lay between the germline ends. CDR3 size: 13 residues. DNA of the CDR3: TGTGCCAGCAGTTTTAAACAAAACCAGCCCCAGCATTTT. Amino acid sequence: CASSFKQNQPQHF.

The gene calls are TRBV20-1 and TRBJ2-1; the D gene is possibly TRBD2 (7 bases). V was pared by 3 bases and J by 9 bases, with 15 bases between. Germline V gives CDR1 DFQATT, CDR2 SNEGSKA (reference sequence). The CDR3 spans 13 residues. Here the CDR3 DNA reads TGCAGTGCTAGTGGGCTAGCGGACAGTGAGCAGTTCTTC. Its protein product is CSASGLADSEQFF.

This clone was seen once. This chain connects TRBV19 to TRBJ1-6, with TRBD1 identical over 7 bases. The CDR3 totals 16 residues. After removal of 4 bases from V and 5 bases from J, the junction contained 8 bases not matched to a gene. Germline V gene sequence: CDR1 LNHDA, CDR2 SQIVND (reference sequence). The CDR3 loop is CASSTHGTVNNSPLHF. In DNA form, the CDR3 reads TGTGCCAGTAGTACACACGGGACAGTGAATAATTCACCCCTCCACTTT.